Reported below is one TCR beta chain. The antigen remains unidentified. These data are taken from a study of graft-versus-host responses after intestinal transplantation. Study-wide background: Transplant recipients had multivisceral, liver-intestinal, or isolated intestinal grafts. Every recipient underwent anti-thymocyte globulin induction, then tacrolimus and steroids for approximately 3 years. The study, taken as a whole, reports: The authors found GvH clones in recipient marrow, some appearing first in ileum or blood.

Data came from immunoSEQ multiplex PCR; TCRdb stores just in-frame clones and leaves some out. The sample yields around 100,000 clones, approximately 93% seen once. The germline CDR1 and CDR2 sequences are LGHNA and YNFKEQ. This CDR3 is built from 17 residues. Trimming shortened V by 0 bases and J by 1 base, and 15 bases separated the two germline ends. The source material was unstimulated CD8+ T cells sorted from spleen or lymph node cells, sampled before intestinal transplant. The chain employs TRBV4-2 and TRBJ1-2; D gene uncertain. The TCR originated in a human donor who received an intestinal transplant. In nucleotides, the CDR3 is TGTGCCAGCAGCCAAGATTCAAGTGGAGGGTTTAACTATGGCTACACCTTC. Translated, it gives CASSQDSSGGFNYGYTF.